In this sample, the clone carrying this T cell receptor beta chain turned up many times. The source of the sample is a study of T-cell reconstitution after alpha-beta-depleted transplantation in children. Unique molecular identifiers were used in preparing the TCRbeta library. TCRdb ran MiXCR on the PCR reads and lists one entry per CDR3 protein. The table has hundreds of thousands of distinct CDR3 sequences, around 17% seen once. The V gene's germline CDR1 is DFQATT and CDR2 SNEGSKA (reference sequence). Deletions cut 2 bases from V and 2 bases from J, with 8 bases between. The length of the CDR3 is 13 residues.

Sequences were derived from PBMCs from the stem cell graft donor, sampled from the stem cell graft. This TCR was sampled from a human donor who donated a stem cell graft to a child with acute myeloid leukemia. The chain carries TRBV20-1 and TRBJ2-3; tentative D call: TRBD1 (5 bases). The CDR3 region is CSARPGATDTQYF. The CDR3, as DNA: TGCAGTGCTAGACCTGGGGCCACAGATACGCAGTATTTT.